This entry describes one TCR beta chain. This sample is part of a study of blood T cell repertoires in COVID-19. About the study: Samples taken during acute and convalescent COVID-19 were collected in the United States, Italy and Spain.

Per the germline V gene, CDR1 is LGHDT and CDR2 is YNNKEL (reference sequence). The CDR3 has 14 residues. With 4 bases removed from V and 0 bases from J, the gap between germline ends came to 9 bases. In the study's own analysis: The assay estimated nucleated cells by amplifying reference gene primers. TCRdb's copy holds only in-frame clones and misses some; the assay was immunoSEQ multiplex PCR. The V and J calls and the clone size are those of that table, but D and trimming were determined from the DNA. The profile shows more than 50,000 clones, about 70% of them singletons. This clonotype was obtained from a woman aged 65 to 85 with acute or convalescent COVID-19. Sequencing was done on a sample of peripheral blood. The chain carries TRBV3-1 (or the pseudogene TRBV3-2) and TRBJ1-1; D is undetermined. The CDR3 reads CASSPLNMNTEAFF. The CDR3 bases are TGTGCCAGCAGCCCCTTAAACATGAACACTGAAGCTTTCTTT.